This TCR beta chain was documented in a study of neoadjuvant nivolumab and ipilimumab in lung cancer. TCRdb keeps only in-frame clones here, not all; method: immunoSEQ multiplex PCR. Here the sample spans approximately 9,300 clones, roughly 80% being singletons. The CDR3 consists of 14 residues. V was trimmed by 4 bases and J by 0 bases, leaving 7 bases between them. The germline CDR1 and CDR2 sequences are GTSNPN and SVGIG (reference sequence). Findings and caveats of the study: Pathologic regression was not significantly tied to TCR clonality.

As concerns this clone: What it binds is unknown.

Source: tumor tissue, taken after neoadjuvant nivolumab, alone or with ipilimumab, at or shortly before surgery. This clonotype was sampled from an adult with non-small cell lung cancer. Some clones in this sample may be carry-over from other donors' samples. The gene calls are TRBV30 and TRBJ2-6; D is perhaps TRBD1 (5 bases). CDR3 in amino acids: CAWNRGSGANVLTF. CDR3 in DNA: TGTGCCTGGAATAGGGGCTCTGGGGCCAACGTCCTGACTTTC.